The following is a TCR beta chain sequence with its context. The antigen is unknown. This CDR3 region has 14 residues. V shed 7 bases and J shed 1 base, with 14 bases lying between them. In germline, CDR1 is MNHEY, CDR2 SVGEGT. The data were obtained in a study of blood T cells in healthy people across ages. The study's findings and limits: Diversity was higher, and naive CD4+ cells more numerous, in long-lived donors than in aged donors.

Each donor had ten milliliters of peripheral blood drawn. Then a second PCR, running roughly 6 to 12 cycles, was carried out with a sample-barcoded 5' primer and a J-beta primer mix. TCRdb passed the 5' RACE reads through MiXCR, listing each CDR3 protein once. The profile covers around 900,000 distinct CDR3 sequences, with just over 50% appearing a single time and 20% to 25% taken by the ten largest. What was sequenced was blood. V gene TRBV6-2 or TRBV6-3 combines with J gene TRBJ2-7; D is possibly TRBD1 (6 bases). This sequence was found in a woman aged 55-70 years in good health. In DNA form, the CDR3 reads TGTGCCAGCACTCACAACAGGGTGTCCTACGAGCAGTACTTC. Residues: CASTHNRVSYEQYF.